The sequence of this T cell receptor beta chain was determined in a study of response to subunit inactivated influenza vaccine (dated by TCRdb to 2016 to 2018). Study-level background: Deep quantitative profiling of the T cell receptor repertoire was used in the study to follow responses to a trivalent subunit inactivated influenza vaccine.

This clonotype was seen a handful of times. The specificity of this receptor is unknown. Base quality data are lacking; no much larger clone is found one base away. Study-wide conclusions, independent of this receptor: It was suggested by the authors that each seasonal influenza vaccination may recruit only a limited number of new T cells.

The method was RT-PCR. The sequencer listed for this sample is Illumina HiSeq 2500. Clones were called with MiXCR by TCRdb after fastp trimmed the public reads at Q25, and only in-frame beta chains were retained. Every CDR3 protein is listed once, alongside the most common genes and DNA of its rows. This sample gives 550,000 to 600,000 distinct CDR3 sequences in total; approximately 10% of them show up just once. The ten largest make up roughly a tenth of the sample. This sample comprised PBMCs from blood, obtained on the day of vaccination. This clonotype was sampled from a man aged 50 to 59 who received an inactivated influenza vaccine. Donor details come from another sample of the same person, matched by shared clones.

The CDR3 in this case is CASSWGQAGSYEQYF. The DNA sequence is given as TGCGCCAGCAGCTGGGGACAGGCTGGCTCCTACGAGCAGTACTTC. The sequence joins TRBV5-1 to TRBJ2-7; TRBD1 aligns with 8 central bases. Looking up the germline V gene yields CDR1 SGHRS and CDR2 YFSETQ. V lost 3 bases and J lost 0 bases, and the count of bases not matched to a germline gene is 5. The CDR3 runs 15 residues from the cysteine to the phenylalanine. Here the CDR3 DNA is all that survives: 45 bases in frame from base 1. Full variable domain (CDR3 extended with the reference TRBV5-1 and TRBJ2-7 proteins): KAGVTQTPRYLIKTRGQQVTLSCSPISGHRSVSWYQQTPGQGLQFLFEYFSETQRNKGNFPGRFSGRQFSNSRSEMNVSTLELGDSALYLCASSWGQAGSYEQYFGPGTRLTVT.